The 13 T cell receptor beta chains below come from one sample, sequenced in a study of blood T cell repertoires in COVID-19. The table came from immunoSEQ multiplex PCR; TCRdb's copy has only in-frame clones and leaves some out. The data contain fewer than 250,000 clones, roughly 80% of them singletons. The material sequenced was peripheral blood. These receptors were obtained from a woman aged 60 to 75 with COVID-19, enrolled during active disease.

The chain carries TRBV4-3 and TRBJ2-5, with 8 nucleotides matching TRBD2. The CDR3 covers 15 residues. Per the germline V gene, CDR1 is LGHNA and CDR2 is YSLEER. V was pared by 0 bases and J by 3 bases, with 3 bases of the junction left unmatched. CDR3 sequence reads: CASSQEGLEEETQYF. In nucleotides, the CDR3 is TGCGCCAGCAGCCAAGAGGGACTAGAGGAAGAGACCCAGTACTTC.

The chain recombines TRBV6-5 with TRBJ2-5; TRBD2 is a possible D gene (5 bases). The CDR3 length is 11 residues. Trimming shortened V by 7 bases and J by 11 bases, and 14 bases separated the two germline ends. Germline V gives CDR1 MNHEY, CDR2 SVGAGI. The CDR3 region has the DNA TGTGCCAGCACCACCGGGGTAACTCAGTACTTC. Amino acids: CASTTGVTQYF.

This chain uses TRBV6-6 with TRBJ1-4; 11 nucleotides match TRBD1. Germline V lookup: CDR1 MNHNY, CDR2 SVGAGI (reference sequence). Losses at the gene ends were 8 bases for V and 8 bases for J; bases not matched to a gene: 7. CDR3 length: 14 amino acids. The CDR3 is CASLPGTGGEKLFF. Written as DNA, the CDR3 is TGTGCCAGCCTCCCCGGGACAGGGGGGGAAAAACTGTTTTTT.

J is TRBJ2-2 and V is TRBV2, with 7 bases matching TRBD1. There are 16 residues in the CDR3. The germline gives CDR1 SNHLY, CDR2 FYNNEI. Trimming removed 2 bases from V and 3 bases from J; junction bases left unmatched: 6. CDR3 region: CASSERTGPHTGELFF. CDR3 nucleotides: TGTGCCAGCAGTGAACGGACAGGCCCCCACACCGGGGAGCTGTTTTTT. Complete variable domain (other parts from reference TRBV2 and TRBJ2-2): EPEVTQTPSHQVTQMGQEVILRCVPISNHLYFYWYRQILGQKVEFLVSFYNNEISEKSEIFDDQFSVERPDGSNFTLKIRSTKLEDSAMYFCASSERTGPHTGELFFGEGSRLTVL.

This chain joins TRBV9 and TRBJ1-3; 9 bases agree with TRBD1. This CDR3 region has 16 residues. V dropped 3 bases and J dropped 6; count of bases not matched to a gene: 10. Germline V gene data show CDR1 as SGDLS and CDR2 as YYNGEE. Written as DNA, the CDR3 is TGTGCCAGCAGCGAGGGGGACAGGGCGAAAGAAAACACCATATATTTT. This gives the protein CASSEGDRAKENTIYF.

V gene TRBV21-1 combines with J gene TRBJ2-7; TRBD1 is taken as the D call from the table, unchecked against the DNA. TRBV21-1 has pseudogene status. This CDR3 is 16 amino acids long. This chain's CDR3 is CASSTGPDRYSYEQYV. CDR3 in DNA: TGTGCCAGCAGCACAGGGCCGGACAGGTACTCCTACGAGCAGTACGTC.

This clone was observed a handful of times. V and J are TRBV28 and TRBJ1-2; 9 positions match TRBD1. V lost 5 bases and J lost 2; bases outside the gene matches: 18. This CDR3 is built from 19 residues. Germline CDR1 is MDHEN and CDR2 is SYDVKM. As DNA, the CDR3 is TGTGCCAGCAGTCCCCTACAGGGGGCCACAAGAGTCGTGAACTATGGCTACACCTTC. It encodes CASSPLQGATRVVNYGYTF.

CDR3 bases: TGTGCCAGCAGCTTAGTAAATGATGAGCAGTTCTTC. Protein product: CASSLVNDEQFF. V gene TRBV11-3 combines with J gene TRBJ2-1, with D hard to call. CDR3 length equals 12 residues. V gave up 1 base and J gave up 8 bases, with 6 bases separating them. Looked up from germline, CDR1 is SGHNT and CDR2 is YENEEA.

The V call is TRBV28, the J call TRBJ2-2; possibly TRBD1 for D (6 bases). V lost 5 bases and J 0 bases, leaving 10 bases between the germline ends. The CDR3 contains 15 residues. Germline loops: CDR1 MDHEN, CDR2 SYDVKM. In DNA form, the CDR3 reads TGTGCCAGCAGTCCCAGGGGCGCGAACACCGGGGAGCTGTTTTTT. Residues: CASSPRGANTGELFF.

The chain links TRBV6-5 to TRBJ1-4; weak D call: TRBD1 (5 bases). Germline V gene lookup returns CDR1 MNHEY and CDR2 SVGAGI. The CDR3 consists of 14 residues. V lost 7 bases to trimming and J lost 0 bases, with 9 bases between them. CDR3 in amino acids: CASKRGTTNEKLFF. The DNA of the CDR3 is TGTGCCAGCAAAAGGGGAACAACTAATGAAAAACTGTTTTTT.

V is TRBV15 and J is TRBJ1-4; a weak D match, TRBD1 (5 bases). The CDR3 has 15 amino acids. Trimming removed 9 bases from V and 4 bases from J, with 18 bases in between. CDR1 is LNHNV and CDR2 is YYDKDF in the germline V gene (reference sequence). CDR3 in DNA: TGTGCCACGAGCCCTACCCGGGGGAATAATGAAAAACTGTTTTTT. Translation gives CATSPTRGNNEKLFF.

This chain uses TRBV7-3 with TRBJ1-1; D may be TRBD1 (6 bases). The CDR3 runs to 18 residues. The germline V gene encodes CDR1 SGHTA and CDR2 FQGTGA. With 5 bases removed from V and 2 bases from J, the gap between germline ends came to 24 bases. The CDR3 DNA is TGTGCCAGCAGCAAACTCCCCGGGACACCAAGACGAAACACTGAAGCTTTCTTT. Translated, it gives CASSKLPGTPRRNTEAFF.

The chain uses TRBV14 and TRBJ2-7; TRBD1 agrees at 7 bases. Germline assignment: CDR1 SGHDN and CDR2 FVKESK. The CDR3 covers 15 residues. J gave up 1 base and V 10 bases, and 13 bases lay outside the gene matches. The CDR3 region is CAIPLGQGVSYEQYF. In DNA form, the CDR3 reads TGTGCCATCCCTCTGGGGCAGGGGGTATCCTACGAGCAGTACTTC.